This T cell receptor (beta chain) emerged from a study of blood T cell repertoires in COVID-19. Study as a whole: T cells, B-cell-depleted T cells, or PBMCs provided the cDNA or gDNA that served as material.

The CDR3 covers 17 residues. V lost 2 bases and J lost 1; bases outside the gene matches: 9. The V gene's germline CDR1 is MNHEY and CDR2 SMNVEV (reference sequence). This clone was recorded only once. The protocol was immunoSEQ multiplex PCR, while the TCRdb copy is restricted to in-frame clones and leaves out a portion. This table holds 350,000 to 500,000 clones, approximately 91% found once. The source material was PBMCs or T cells enriched from blood (not recorded which). The sequence was collected from a woman aged 18-29 years who had been exposed to COVID-19. The chain is built from TRBV27 and TRBJ2-7; 9 bases align to TRBD1. CDR3 in amino acids: CASSLGNSTGGSYEQYF. The CDR3 bases are TGTGCCAGCAGTTTAGGGAACTCGACAGGGGGATCCTACGAGCAGTACTTC.